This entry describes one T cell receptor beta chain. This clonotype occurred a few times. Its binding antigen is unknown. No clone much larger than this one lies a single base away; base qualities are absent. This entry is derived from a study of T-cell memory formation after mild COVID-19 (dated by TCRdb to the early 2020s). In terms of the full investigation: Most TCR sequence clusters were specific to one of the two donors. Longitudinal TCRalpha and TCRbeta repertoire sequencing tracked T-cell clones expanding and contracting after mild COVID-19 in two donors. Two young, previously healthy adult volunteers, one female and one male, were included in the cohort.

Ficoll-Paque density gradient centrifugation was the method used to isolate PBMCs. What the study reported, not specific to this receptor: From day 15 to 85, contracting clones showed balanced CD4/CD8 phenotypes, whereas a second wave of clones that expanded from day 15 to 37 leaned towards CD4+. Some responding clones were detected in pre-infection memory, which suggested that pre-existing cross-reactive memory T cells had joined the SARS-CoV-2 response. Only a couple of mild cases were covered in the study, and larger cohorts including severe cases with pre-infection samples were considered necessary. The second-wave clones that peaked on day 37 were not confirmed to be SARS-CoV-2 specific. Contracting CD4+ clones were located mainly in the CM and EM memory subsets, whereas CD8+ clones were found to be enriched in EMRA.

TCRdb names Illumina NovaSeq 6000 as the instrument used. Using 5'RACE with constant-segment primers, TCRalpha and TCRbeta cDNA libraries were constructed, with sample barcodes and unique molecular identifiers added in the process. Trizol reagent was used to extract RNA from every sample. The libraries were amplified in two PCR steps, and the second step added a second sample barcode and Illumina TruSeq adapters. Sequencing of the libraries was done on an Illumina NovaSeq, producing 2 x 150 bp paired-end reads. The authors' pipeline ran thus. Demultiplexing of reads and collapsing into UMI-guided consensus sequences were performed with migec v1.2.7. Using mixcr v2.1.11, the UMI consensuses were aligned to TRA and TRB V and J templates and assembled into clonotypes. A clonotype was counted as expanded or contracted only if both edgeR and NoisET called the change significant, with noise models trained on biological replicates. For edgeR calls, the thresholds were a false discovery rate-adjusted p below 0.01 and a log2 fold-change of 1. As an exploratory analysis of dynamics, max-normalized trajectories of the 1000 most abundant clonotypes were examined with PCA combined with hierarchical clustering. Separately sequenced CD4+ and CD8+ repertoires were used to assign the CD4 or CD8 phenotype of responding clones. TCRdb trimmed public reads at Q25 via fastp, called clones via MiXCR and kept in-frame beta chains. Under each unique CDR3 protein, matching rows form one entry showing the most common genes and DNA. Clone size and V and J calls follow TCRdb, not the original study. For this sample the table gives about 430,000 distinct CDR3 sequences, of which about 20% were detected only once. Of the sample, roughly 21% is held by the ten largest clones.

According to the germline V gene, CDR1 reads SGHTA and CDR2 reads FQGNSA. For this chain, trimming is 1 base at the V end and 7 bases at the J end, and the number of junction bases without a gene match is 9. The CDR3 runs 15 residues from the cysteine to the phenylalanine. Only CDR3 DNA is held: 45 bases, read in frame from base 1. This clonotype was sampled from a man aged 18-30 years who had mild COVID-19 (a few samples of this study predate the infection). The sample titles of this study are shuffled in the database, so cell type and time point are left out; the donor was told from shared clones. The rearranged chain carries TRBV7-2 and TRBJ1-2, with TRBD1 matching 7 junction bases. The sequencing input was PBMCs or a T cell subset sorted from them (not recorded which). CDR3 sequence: CASSLGTSGTVGYTF. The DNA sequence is TGTGCCAGCAGCTTAGGGACTTCCGGGACAGTTGGCTACACCTTC.